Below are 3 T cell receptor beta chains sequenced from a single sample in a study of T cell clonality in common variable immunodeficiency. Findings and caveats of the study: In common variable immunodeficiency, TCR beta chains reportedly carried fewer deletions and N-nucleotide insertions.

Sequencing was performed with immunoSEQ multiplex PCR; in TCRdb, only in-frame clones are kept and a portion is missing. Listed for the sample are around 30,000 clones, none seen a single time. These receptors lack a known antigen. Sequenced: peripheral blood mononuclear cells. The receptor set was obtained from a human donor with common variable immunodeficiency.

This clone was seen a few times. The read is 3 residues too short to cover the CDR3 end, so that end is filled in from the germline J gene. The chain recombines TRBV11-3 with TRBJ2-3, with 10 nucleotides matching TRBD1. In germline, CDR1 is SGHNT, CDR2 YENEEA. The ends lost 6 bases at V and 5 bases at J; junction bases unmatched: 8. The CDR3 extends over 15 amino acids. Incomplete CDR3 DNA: TGTGCCAGCAGGCTTGGACAGGGGGTACAAGATACG. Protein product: CASRLGQGVQDT. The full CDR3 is CASRLGQGVQDTQYF. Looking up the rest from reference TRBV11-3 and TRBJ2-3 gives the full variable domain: EAGVVQSPRYKIIEKKQPVAFWCNPISGHNTLYWYLQNLGQGPELLIRYENEEAVDDSQLPKDRFSAERLKGVDSTLKIQPAELGDSAVYLCASRLGQGVQDTQYFGPGTRLTVL.

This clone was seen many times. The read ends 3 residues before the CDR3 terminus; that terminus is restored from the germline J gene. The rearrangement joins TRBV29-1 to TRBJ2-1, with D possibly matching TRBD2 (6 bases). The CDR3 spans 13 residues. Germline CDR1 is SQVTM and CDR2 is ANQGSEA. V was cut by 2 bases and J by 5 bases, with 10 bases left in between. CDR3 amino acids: CSVERLVNNEQFF. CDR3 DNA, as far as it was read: TGCAGCGTTGAACGACTAGTGAACAATGAG.

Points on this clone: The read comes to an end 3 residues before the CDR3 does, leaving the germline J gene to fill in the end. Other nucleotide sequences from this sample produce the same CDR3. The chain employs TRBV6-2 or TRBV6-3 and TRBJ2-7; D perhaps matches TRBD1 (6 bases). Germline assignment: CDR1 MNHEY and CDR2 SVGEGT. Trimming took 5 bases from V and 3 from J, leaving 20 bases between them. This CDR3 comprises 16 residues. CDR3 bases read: TGTGCCAGCAGTACTGCGAACACAGGGTTCGGCTACGAG. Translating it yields CASSTANTGFGYE. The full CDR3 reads CASSTANTGFGYEQYF.